This entry describes one TCR beta chain. The V gene's germline CDR1 is MGHRA and CDR2 YSYEKL. The V end lost 7 bases, the J end lost 8 bases, and 30 bases lay between the germline ends. The CDR3 loop spans 18 amino acids. The record originates from a study of blood T cell repertoires in COVID-19. Study context: Material from acute and convalescent COVID-19 was sourced from the United States, Italy and Spain. PBMCs, B-cell-depleted T cells, or T cells were the source of the cDNA or gDNA that made up the material.

Original analysis: Amplifying reference gene primers gave estimates of nucleated cell counts. Assay used: immunoSEQ multiplex PCR; TCRdb lists only in-frame clones, some missing. The V and J calls and clone size are taken from that table; D and trimming were inferred from the DNA. The repertoire holds around 300,000 clones, with about four fifths as singletons. The rearrangement links TRBV4-1 to TRBJ2-1; either TRBD1 or TRBD2 may supply D (7 bases each). Sequenced material: peripheral blood. This TCR was sampled from a young man with active or convalescent COVID-19. The CDR3 loop reads CASTQGEGHVGDLYEQFF. In DNA form, the CDR3 reads TGCGCCAGCACCCAGGGGGAGGGGCACGTTGGTGACCTCTATGAGCAGTTCTTC.